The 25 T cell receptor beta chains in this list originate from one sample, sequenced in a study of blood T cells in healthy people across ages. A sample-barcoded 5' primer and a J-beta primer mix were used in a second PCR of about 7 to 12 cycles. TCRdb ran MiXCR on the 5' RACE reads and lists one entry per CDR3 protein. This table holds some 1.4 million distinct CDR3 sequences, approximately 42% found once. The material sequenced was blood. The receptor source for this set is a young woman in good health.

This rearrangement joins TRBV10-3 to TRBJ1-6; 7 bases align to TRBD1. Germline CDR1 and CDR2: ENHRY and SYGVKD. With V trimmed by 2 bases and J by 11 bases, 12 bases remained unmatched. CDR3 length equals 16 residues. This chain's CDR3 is CAISEATLDRAPPLHF. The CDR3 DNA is TGTGCCATCAGTGAGGCAACGTTAGACAGGGCGCCACCCCTCCACTTT.

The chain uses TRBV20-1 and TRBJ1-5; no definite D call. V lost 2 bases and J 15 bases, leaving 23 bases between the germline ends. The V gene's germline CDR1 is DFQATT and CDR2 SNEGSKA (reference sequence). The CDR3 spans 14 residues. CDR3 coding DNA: TGCAGTGCTAGAAATCGGGGTCAGTTAGCAAGTATGCATTTT. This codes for CSARNRGQLASMHF.

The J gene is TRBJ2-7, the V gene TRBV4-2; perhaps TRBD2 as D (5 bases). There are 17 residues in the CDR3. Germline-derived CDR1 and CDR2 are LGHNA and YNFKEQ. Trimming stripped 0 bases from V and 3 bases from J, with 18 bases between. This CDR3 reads CASSQEAGELLDYEQYF. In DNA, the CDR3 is TGTGCCAGCAGCCAAGAAGCCGGGGAACTCCTAGACTACGAGCAGTACTTC.

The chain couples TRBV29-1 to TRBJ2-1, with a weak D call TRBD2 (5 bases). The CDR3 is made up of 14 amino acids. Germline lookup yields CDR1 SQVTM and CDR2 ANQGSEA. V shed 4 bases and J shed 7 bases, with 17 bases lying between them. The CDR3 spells CSVVSGKPGNEQFF. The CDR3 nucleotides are TGCAGCGTTGTCTCGGGTAAACCGGGGAATGAGCAGTTCTTC.

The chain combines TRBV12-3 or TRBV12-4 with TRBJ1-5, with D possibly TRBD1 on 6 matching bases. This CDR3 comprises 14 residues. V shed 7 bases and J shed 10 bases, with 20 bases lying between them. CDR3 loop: CASTLDSIRSPQHF. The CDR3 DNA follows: TGTGCCAGCACCCTGGACAGCATTAGATCTCCCCAGCATTTT.

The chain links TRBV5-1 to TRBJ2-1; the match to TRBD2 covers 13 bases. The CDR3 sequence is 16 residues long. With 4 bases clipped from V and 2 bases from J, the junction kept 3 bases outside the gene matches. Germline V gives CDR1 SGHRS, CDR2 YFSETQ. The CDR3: CASSRTSGGTYNEQFF. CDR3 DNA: TGCGCCAGCAGCAGGACTAGCGGGGGAACCTACAATGAGCAGTTCTTC.

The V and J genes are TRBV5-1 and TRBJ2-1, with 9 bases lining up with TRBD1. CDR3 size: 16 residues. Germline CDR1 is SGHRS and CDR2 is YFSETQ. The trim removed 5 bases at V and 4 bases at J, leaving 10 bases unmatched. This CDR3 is CASRPEGQGNYNEQFF. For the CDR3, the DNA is TGCGCCAGCAGGCCTGAGGGACAGGGAAATTACAATGAGCAGTTCTTC.

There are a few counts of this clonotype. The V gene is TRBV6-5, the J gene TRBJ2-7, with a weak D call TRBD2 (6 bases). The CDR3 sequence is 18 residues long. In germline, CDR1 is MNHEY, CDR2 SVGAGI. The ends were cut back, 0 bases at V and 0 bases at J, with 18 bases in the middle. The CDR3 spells CASSYSWSGLQSSYEQYF. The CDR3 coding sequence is TGTGCCAGCAGTTACTCATGGTCGGGACTCCAGAGCTCCTACGAGCAGTACTTC.

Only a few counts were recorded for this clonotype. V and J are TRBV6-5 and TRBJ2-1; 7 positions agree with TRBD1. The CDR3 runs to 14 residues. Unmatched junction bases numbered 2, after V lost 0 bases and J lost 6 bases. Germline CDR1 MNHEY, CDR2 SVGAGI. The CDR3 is CASSYSTGSNEQFF. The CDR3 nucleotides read TGTGCCAGCAGTTACTCGACAGGGTCCAATGAGCAGTTCTTC.

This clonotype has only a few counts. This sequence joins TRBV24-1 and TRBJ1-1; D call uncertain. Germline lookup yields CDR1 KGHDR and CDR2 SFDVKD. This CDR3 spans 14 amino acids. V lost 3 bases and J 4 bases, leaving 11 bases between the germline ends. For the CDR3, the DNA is TGTGCCACCAGTGATCGGGGTTCGGGCACTGAAGCTTTCTTT. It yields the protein CATSDRGSGTEAFF.

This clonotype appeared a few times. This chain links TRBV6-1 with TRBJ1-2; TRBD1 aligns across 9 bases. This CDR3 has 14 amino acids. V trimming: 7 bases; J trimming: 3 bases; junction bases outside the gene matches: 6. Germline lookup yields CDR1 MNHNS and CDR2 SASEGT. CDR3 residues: CASIRTGVHYGYTF. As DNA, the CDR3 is TGTGCCAGCATCCGGACAGGGGTCCACTATGGCTACACCTTC.

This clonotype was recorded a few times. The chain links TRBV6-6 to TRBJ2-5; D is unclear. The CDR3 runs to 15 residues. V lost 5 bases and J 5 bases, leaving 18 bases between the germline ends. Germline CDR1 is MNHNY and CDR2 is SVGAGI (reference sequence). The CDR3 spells CASSPPGPLGETQYF. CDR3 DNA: TGTGCCAGCAGTCCGCCGGGTCCACTTGGGGAGACCCAGTACTTC.

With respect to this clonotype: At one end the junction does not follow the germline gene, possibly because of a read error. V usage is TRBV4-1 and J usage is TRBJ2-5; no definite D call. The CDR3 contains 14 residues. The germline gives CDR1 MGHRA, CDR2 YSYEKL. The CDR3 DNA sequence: TGCACCAGCAGCCAAGCTCCAGCCCAAGAGACCCAGTACTTC. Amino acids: CTSSQAPAQETQYF.

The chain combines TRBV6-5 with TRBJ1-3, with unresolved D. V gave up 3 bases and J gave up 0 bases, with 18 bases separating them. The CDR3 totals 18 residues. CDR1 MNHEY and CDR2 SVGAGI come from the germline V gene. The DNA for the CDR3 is TGTGCCAGCAGTTATCGATATCCCGCGCAGAGCTCTGGAAACACCATATATTTT. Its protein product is CASSYRYPAQSSGNTIYF.

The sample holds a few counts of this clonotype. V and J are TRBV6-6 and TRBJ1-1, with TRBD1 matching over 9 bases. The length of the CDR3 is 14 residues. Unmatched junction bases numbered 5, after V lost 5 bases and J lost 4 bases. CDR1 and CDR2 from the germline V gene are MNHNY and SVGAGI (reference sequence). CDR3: CASSLRDRATEAFF. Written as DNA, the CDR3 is TGTGCCAGCAGTCTCCGGGACAGGGCCACTGAAGCTTTCTTT.

This CDR3 reads CASSSGLAGWDQETQYF. CDR3 bases: TGCGCCAGCAGCTCGGGACTAGCGGGGTGGGACCAAGAGACCCAGTACTTC. The V gene is TRBV5-1, the J gene TRBJ2-4, with TRBD2 matching over 13 bases. The end of the DNA fits TRBJ2-5 better, so the J call may be wrong. The CDR3 runs to 17 residues. In germline, CDR1 is SGHRS, CDR2 YFSETQ.

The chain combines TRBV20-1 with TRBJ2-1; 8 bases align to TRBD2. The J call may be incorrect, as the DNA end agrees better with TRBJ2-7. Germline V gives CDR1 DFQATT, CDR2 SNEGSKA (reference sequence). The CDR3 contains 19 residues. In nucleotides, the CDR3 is TGCAGTGCTAGAGATCTGGGACTAGAGTTTGGAGGCCCCTACAATGAGCAGTACTTC. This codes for CSARDLGLEFGGPYNEQYF.

CDR3 coding DNA: TGTGCCAGCACTACAGGCCCCGAAAAACTGTTTTTT. The encoded protein is CASTTGPEKLFF. The chain combines TRBV28 with TRBJ1-4, with D perhaps TRBD1 (5 bases). CDR1 MDHEN and CDR2 SYDVKM come from the germline V gene. V lost 7 bases and J 8 bases, leaving 11 bases between the germline ends. This CDR3 has 12 residues.

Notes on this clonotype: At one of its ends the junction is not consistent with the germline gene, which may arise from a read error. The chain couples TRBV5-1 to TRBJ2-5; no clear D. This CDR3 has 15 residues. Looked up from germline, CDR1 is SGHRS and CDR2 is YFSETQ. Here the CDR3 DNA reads TGCGCCAGCAGCTTCTCGGTCCTAACCCAAGGGACCCAGTACTTC. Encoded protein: CASSFSVLTQGTQYF.

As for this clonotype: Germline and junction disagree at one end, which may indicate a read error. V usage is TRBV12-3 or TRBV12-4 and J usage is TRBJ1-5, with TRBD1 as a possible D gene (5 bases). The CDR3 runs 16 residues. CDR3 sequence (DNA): TGCGCCAGCAGTTTCGAGGGGTGGGGGAGCAATCAGCCCCAGCATTTT. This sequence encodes CASSFEGWGSNQPQHF.

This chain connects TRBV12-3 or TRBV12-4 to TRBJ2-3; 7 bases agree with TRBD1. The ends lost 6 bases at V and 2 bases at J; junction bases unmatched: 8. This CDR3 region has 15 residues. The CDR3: CASRTFGTDTDTQYF. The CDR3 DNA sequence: TGTGCCAGCAGGACTTTCGGGACAGACACAGATACGCAGTATTTT.

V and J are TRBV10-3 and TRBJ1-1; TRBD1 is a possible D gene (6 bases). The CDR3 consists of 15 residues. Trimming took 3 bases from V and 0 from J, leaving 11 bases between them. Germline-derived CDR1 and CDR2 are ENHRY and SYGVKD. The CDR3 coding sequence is TGTGCCATCAGTGACCCGCAGGGGTTGAACACTGAAGCTTTCTTT. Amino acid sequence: CAISDPQGLNTEAFF.

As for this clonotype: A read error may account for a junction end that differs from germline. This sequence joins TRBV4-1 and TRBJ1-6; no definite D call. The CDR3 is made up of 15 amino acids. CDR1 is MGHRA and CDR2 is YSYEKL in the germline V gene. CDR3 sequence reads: CASSQVGRSNSPPHF. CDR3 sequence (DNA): TGCGCCAGCAGCCAAGTAGGACGGAGCAATTCACCCCCCCACTTT.

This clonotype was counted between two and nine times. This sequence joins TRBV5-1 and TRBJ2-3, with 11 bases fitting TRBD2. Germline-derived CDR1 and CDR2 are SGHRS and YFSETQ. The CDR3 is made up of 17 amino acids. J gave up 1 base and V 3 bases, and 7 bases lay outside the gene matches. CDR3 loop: CASSSSGTSGGTDTQYF. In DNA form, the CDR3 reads TGCGCCAGCAGCTCATCCGGGACTAGCGGCGGCACAGATACGCAGTATTTT.

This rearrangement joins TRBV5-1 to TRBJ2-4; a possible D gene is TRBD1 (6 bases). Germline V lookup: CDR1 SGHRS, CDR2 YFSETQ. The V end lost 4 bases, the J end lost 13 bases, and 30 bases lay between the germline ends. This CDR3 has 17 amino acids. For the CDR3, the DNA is TGCGCCAGCAGCCCCGGGACACCCCTAACACCCTCCTACGGGCAGTACTTC. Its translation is CASSPGTPLTPSYGQYF.